Each of the 27 T cell receptor beta chains below was sequenced from the same sample in a study of glioma-infiltrating T cells after dendritic cell vaccination. The table came from immunoSEQ multiplex PCR; TCRdb's copy has only in-frame clones and leaves some out. The sample lists tens of thousands of clones; approximately 84% were seen once. Here the sequenced sample was blood, taken before dendritic cell vaccination. These TCRs come from a human donor with glioblastoma.

The chain is built from TRBV27 and TRBJ2-1, with 8 nucleotides matching TRBD2. The V gene's germline CDR1 is MNHEY and CDR2 SMNVEV (reference sequence). V lost 10 bases, J lost 3 bases, and 8 bases stayed unmatched. The CDR3 has 14 amino acids. This chain's CDR3 is CATQGGGLYNEQFF. In DNA form, the CDR3 reads TGTGCCACCCAGGGCGGGGGGCTCTACAATGAGCAGTTCTTC.

This chain links TRBV28 with TRBJ2-1, with 9 bases lining up with TRBD2. This CDR3 spans 19 amino acids. The junction had 18 bases not matched to a gene; V was cut back by 3 bases and J by 6 bases. Germline CDR1 MDHEN, CDR2 SYDVKM. The CDR3 nucleotides read TGTGCCAGCAGTTTCCCCGGGGTTAGCGGGGGCCCGACGCCCAATGAGCAGTTCTTC. Its protein is CASSFPGVSGGPTPNEQFF.

V usage is TRBV9 and J usage is TRBJ1-1; D is unresolved. V dropped 0 bases and J dropped 4 bases, with 7 bases sitting between them. Germline values: CDR1 SGDLS, CDR2 YYNGEE. This CDR3 is 13 amino acids long. In DNA, the CDR3 is TGTGCCAGCAGCGTAGACAAGTTCACTGAAGCTTTCTTT. This translates into CASSVDKFTEAFF. The complete variable domain, with remaining parts taken from reference TRBV9 and TRBJ1-1, reads DSGVTQTPKHLITATGQRVTLRCSPRSGDLSVYWYQQSLDQGLQFLIQYYNGEERAKGNILERFSAQQFPDLHSELNLSSLELGDSALYFCASSVDKFTEAFFGQGTRLTVV.

This chain connects TRBV29-1 to TRBJ2-5, with 10 nucleotides matching TRBD2. CDR1 and CDR2 (germline): SQVTM, ANQGSEA. CDR3 length: 13 amino acids. Germline trimming cut 7 bases from V and 5 bases from J; bases unmatched to any gene: 7. CDR3 in amino acids: CSDMGLASETQYF. In DNA, the CDR3 is TGCAGCGATATGGGACTAGCGAGCGAGACCCAGTACTTC.

The chain couples TRBV10-3 to TRBJ1-2, with 9 bases matching TRBD1. CDR1 and CDR2 from the germline V gene are ENHRY and SYGVKD. There are 12 residues in the CDR3. V was pared by 10 bases and J by 6 bases, with 6 bases of the junction left unmatched. DNA of the CDR3: TGTGCCACCATGACAGGGGGAAATGGCTACACCTTC. Residues: CATMTGGNGYTF.

V is TRBV4-1 and J is TRBJ1-4; possibly TRBD1 for D (6 bases). Trimming left V 4 bases short and J 4 bases short, with 10 bases between. In germline, CDR1 is MGHRA, CDR2 YSYEKL. The CDR3 is 14 residues long. For the CDR3, the DNA is TGCGCCAGCAGCCGCCGGGACAATAATGAAAAACTGTTTTTT. Amino acids: CASSRRDNNEKLFF.

V gene TRBV9 combines with J gene TRBJ2-7; D may be TRBD1 (6 bases). Trimming shortened V by 0 bases and J by 2 bases, and 15 bases separated the two germline ends. CDR3 length: 16 residues. Germline V gene data show CDR1 as SGDLS and CDR2 as YYNGEE. CDR3 in amino acids: CASSVGVHRAAYEQYF. Written as DNA, the CDR3 is TGTGCCAGCAGCGTAGGGGTTCACAGGGCAGCCTACGAGCAGTACTTC.

V usage is TRBV5-4 and J usage is TRBJ2-1; the D gene is possibly TRBD1 (5 bases). This CDR3 contains 12 residues. The germline V gene encodes CDR1 SGHNT and CDR2 YYREEE (reference sequence). Trimming left V 2 bases short and J 9 bases short, with 9 bases between. As DNA, the CDR3 is TGTGCCAGCAGCTTTCAGGGTTCTGAGCAGTTCTTC. As protein: CASSFQGSEQFF.

This chain connects TRBV19 to TRBJ2-7, with 7 bases that match TRBD1. CDR1 LNHDA and CDR2 SQIVND come from the germline V gene (reference sequence). The junction had 10 bases not matched to a gene; V was cut back by 6 bases and J by 2 bases. The length of the CDR3 is 15 residues. CDR3 loop: CASSLNRQGAYEQYF. The DNA of the CDR3 is TGTGCCAGTAGCTTGAATCGACAGGGCGCCTACGAGCAGTACTTC.

The V and J genes are TRBV28 and TRBJ2-7; 10 nucleotides match TRBD2. Germline assignment: CDR1 MDHEN and CDR2 SYDVKM. The CDR3 runs to 17 residues. The V and J ends lost 5 bases and 6 bases, in that order; junction bases with no gene match: 16. Here the CDR3 DNA reads TGTGCCAGCAGTCGGCTAGCGGGGGTACCTTATTCACGCGAGCAGTACTTC. Its translation: CASSRLAGVPYSREQYF.

With regard to this clone: At one of its ends the junction is not consistent with the germline gene, which may arise from a read error. In the same sample, other DNA sequences code for this CDR3. This chain uses TRBV6-5 with TRBJ1-5; TRBD1 matches 8 bases. Looked up from germline, CDR1 is MNHEY and CDR2 is SVGAGI. The CDR3 covers 14 residues. For the CDR3, the DNA is TGCGCCAGCAGCCTCCGGGACAGGAATCAGCCCCAGCATTTT. Amino acids: CASSLRDRNQPQHF.

This clone was found a few times. The chain uses TRBV7-2 and TRBJ1-6; tentative D call: TRBD1 (6 bases). Germline CDR1 reads SGHTA; CDR2 reads FQGNSA. V was clipped by 1 base and J by 14 bases, with 15 bases between them. CDR3 length: 14 residues. In DNA form, the CDR3 reads TGTGCCAGCAGCTTAGGGAACAGGGTGAGGGCCCTCCACTTT. This encodes CASSLGNRVRALHF. Full variable domain (rest looked up from reference TRBV7-2 and TRBJ1-6): GAGVSQSPSNKVTEKGKDVELRCDPISGHTALYWYRQSLGQGLEFLIYFQGNSAPDKSGLPSDRFSAERTGGSVSTLTIQRTQQEDSAVYLCASSLGNRVRALHFGNGTRLTVT.

This rearrangement joins TRBV19 to TRBJ1-2, with D perhaps TRBD1 (6 bases). The CDR3 runs 16 residues. V dropped 7 bases and J dropped 3 bases, with 21 bases sitting between them. Germline-derived CDR1 and CDR2 are LNHDA and SQIVND (reference sequence). The CDR3 coding sequence is TGTGCCAGTATCTCCTTCTACAGGGTCTATCACTATGGCTACACCTTC. Protein: CASISFYRVYHYGYTF.

This chain connects TRBV15 to TRBJ2-1; 13 bases fit TRBD2. The germline V gene has CDR1 LNHNV and CDR2 YYDKDF (reference sequence). V was clipped by 0 bases and J by 6 bases; unmatched bases: 14. The CDR3 runs to 20 residues. The CDR3 bases are TGTGCCACCAGCAGAGATTTGACTAGCGGGGGGCTAATAACCTCCAATGAGCAGTTCTTC. Translated, it gives CATSRDLTSGGLITSNEQFF.

This clone has more than one count but fewer than ten. CDR3 protein: CASQTGATGNTIYF. In DNA form, the CDR3 reads TGTGCCAGTCAGACAGGGGCAACTGGAAACACCATATATTTT. V and J are TRBV19 and TRBJ1-3, with 8 bases lining up with TRBD1. The CDR3 is 14 residues long. Trimming took 8 bases from V and 2 from J; bases not matched to a gene: 5. Germline V gene sequence: CDR1 LNHDA, CDR2 SQIVND (reference sequence).

This chain uses TRBV4-2 with TRBJ2-3, with D unresolved. With 0 bases removed from V and 1 base from J, the gap between germline ends came to 5 bases. This CDR3 comprises 14 residues. Germline V CDR1 and CDR2: LGHNA, YNFKEQ. In DNA, the CDR3 is TGTGCCAGCAGCCAAGATGGAGGCACAGATACGCAGTATTTT. Its protein is CASSQDGGTDTQYF.

The V call is TRBV11-3, the J call TRBJ2-1; 8 bases are a match to TRBD1. The length of the CDR3 is 14 residues. Germline CDR1 is SGHNT and CDR2 is YENEEA. Losses at the gene ends were 6 bases for V and 9 bases for J; bases not matched to a gene: 10. In DNA, the CDR3 is TGTGCCAGCAGGCGTGGACAGGGTTCAGGTGAGCAGTTCTTC. As protein: CASRRGQGSGEQFF.

CDR3 DNA: TGTGCCAGCAGTTCATATCCCCGGACAGGGGCAAAAGAGACCCAGTACTTC. Translation: CASSSYPRTGAKETQYF. V is TRBV28 and J is TRBJ2-5, with 9 nucleotides matching TRBD1. Germline V gene sequence: CDR1 MDHEN, CDR2 SYDVKM. The CDR3 contains 17 residues. V lost 4 bases to trimming and J lost 3 bases; unmatched junction nucleotides: 12.

This clone was recorded only once. The chain is built from TRBV11-3 and TRBJ2-7, with TRBD1 identical over 8 bases. Germline loops: CDR1 SGHNT, CDR2 YENEEA. CDR3 length: 12 residues. The trim removed 6 bases at V and 6 bases at J, leaving 4 bases unmatched. CDR3 protein: CASSPTGVEQYF. The CDR3 DNA is TGTGCCAGCAGTCCGACAGGGGTCGAGCAGTACTTC.

J is TRBJ2-4 and V is TRBV7-9; 7 positions match TRBD1. The CDR3 extends over 17 amino acids. Trimming cost V 5 bases and J 0 bases; bases outside gene matches: 10. Germline V CDR1 and CDR2: SEHNR, FQNEAQ (reference sequence). DNA of the CDR3: TGTGCCAGCAGCCCAGGATCACACAGGGGAGCCAAAAACATTCAGTACTTC. Residues: CASSPGSHRGAKNIQYF.

The CDR3 loop reads CASSQEGLRIYGYTF. CDR3 DNA: TGTGCCAGCAGCCAAGAAGGCCTCAGGATCTATGGCTACACCTTC. The rearrangement joins TRBV14 to TRBJ1-2; D unresolved. Germline assignment: CDR1 SGHDN and CDR2 FVKESK. The CDR3 has 15 residues. Between the trimmed V and J ends, which lost 0 bases and 4 bases, there was a span of 12 bases.

The V call is TRBV7-2, the J call TRBJ2-7, with D possibly TRBD1 on 5 matching bases. The CDR3 consists of 15 residues. V was trimmed by 5 bases and J by 1 base, leaving 15 bases between them. Germline CDR1 reads SGHTA; CDR2 reads FQGNSA. CDR3 DNA: TGTGCCAGCAGCCTTACAGGAGTCGGTTCCTACGAGCAGTACTTC. Translated, it gives CASSLTGVGSYEQYF.

V and J are TRBV11-2 and TRBJ2-3; 12 nucleotides match TRBD2. J lost 6 bases, V lost 2 bases, and 6 bases had no gene match. CDR3 length equals 16 residues. Germline-derived CDR1 and CDR2 are SGHAT and FQNNGV. The CDR3 spells CASSLLAGGPVDTQYF. The DNA of the CDR3 is TGTGCCAGCAGCTTACTAGCGGGGGGGCCTGTTGATACGCAGTATTTT.

The chain links TRBV4-3 to TRBJ1-6, with no clear D. This CDR3 has 13 amino acids. Germline lookup yields CDR1 LGHNA and CDR2 YSLEER. The V gene lost 0 bases and the J gene lost 12 bases, with 9 bases spanning the gap. The CDR3 nucleotides read TGCGCCAGCAGCCAAGAGCGAGGTGTACCCCTCCACTTT. As protein: CASSQERGVPLHF.

The V gene is TRBV5-6, the J gene TRBJ2-5; 11 bases map to TRBD2. This CDR3 comprises 16 residues. V lost 4 bases, J lost 1 base, and 6 bases stayed unmatched. Germline loops: CDR1 SGHDT, CDR2 YYEEEE. This chain's CDR3 is CASSKRLAGTQETQYF. Here the CDR3 DNA reads TGTGCCAGCAGCAAGAGACTAGCGGGGACCCAAGAGACCCAGTACTTC.

This chain joins TRBV27 and TRBJ2-5, with TRBD2 matching 13 bases. The germline V gene has CDR1 MNHEY and CDR2 SMNVEV (reference sequence). The CDR3 is 17 amino acids. V was pared by 5 bases and J by 2 bases, with 8 bases of the junction left unmatched. This CDR3 reads CASSPFGLAGVQETQYF. Here the CDR3 DNA reads TGTGCCAGCAGTCCCTTCGGACTAGCGGGGGTACAAGAGACCCAGTACTTC.

This chain connects TRBV5-1 to TRBJ1-2; 7 bases line up with TRBD1. Germline V gene sequence: CDR1 SGHRS, CDR2 YFSETQ. This CDR3 is 15 amino acids long. With 5 bases clipped from V and 3 bases from J, the junction kept 10 bases outside the gene matches. CDR3 sequence reads: CASRSPLTGDYGYTF. DNA of the CDR3: TGCGCCAGCAGGTCGCCACTTACAGGGGACTATGGCTACACCTTC.